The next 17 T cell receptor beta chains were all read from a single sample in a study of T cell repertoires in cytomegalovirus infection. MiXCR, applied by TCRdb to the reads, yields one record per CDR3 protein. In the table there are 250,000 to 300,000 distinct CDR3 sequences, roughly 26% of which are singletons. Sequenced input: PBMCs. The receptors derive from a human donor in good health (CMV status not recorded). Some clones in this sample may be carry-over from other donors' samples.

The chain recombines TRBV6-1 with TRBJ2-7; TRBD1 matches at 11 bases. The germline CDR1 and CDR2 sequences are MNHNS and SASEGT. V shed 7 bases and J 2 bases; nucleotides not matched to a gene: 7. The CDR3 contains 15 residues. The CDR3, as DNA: TGTGCCAGCAAACCCGGGACAGGGGGACCCTACGAGCAGTACTTC. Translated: CASKPGTGGPYEQYF.

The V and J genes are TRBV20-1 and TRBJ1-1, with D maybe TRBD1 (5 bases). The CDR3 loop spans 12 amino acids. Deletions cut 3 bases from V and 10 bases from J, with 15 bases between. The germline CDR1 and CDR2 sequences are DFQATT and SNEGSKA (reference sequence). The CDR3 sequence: CSASGGVVGAFF. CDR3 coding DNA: TGCAGTGCTAGCGGGGGTGTGGTAGGAGCTTTCTTT.

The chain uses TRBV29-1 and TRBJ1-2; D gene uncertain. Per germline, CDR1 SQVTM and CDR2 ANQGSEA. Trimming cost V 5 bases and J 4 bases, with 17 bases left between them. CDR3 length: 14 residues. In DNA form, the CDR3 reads TGCAGCGTTAATAACGCCCGGGCTTCCTATGGCTACACCTTC. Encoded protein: CSVNNARASYGYTF.

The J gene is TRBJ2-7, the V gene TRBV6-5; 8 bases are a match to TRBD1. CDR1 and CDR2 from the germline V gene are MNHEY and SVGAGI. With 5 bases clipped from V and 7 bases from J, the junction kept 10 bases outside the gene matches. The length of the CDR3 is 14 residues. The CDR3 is CASSLPGGAGEQYF. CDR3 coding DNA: TGTGCCAGCAGTCTGCCAGGGGGCGCGGGGGAGCAGTACTTC.

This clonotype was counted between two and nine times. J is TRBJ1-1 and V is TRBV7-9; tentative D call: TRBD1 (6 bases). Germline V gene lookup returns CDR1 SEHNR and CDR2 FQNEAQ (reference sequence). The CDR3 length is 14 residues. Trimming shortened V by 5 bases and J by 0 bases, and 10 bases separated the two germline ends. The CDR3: CASSPRGLNTEAFF. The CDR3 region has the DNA TGTGCCAGCAGCCCGAGGGGGTTGAACACTGAAGCTTTCTTT. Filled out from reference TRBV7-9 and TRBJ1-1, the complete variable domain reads DTGVSQNPRHKITKRGQNVTFRCDPISEHNRLYWYRQTLGQGPEFLTYFQNEAQLEKSRLLSDRFSAERPKGSFSTLEIQRTEQGDSAMYLCASSPRGLNTEAFFGQGTRLTVV.

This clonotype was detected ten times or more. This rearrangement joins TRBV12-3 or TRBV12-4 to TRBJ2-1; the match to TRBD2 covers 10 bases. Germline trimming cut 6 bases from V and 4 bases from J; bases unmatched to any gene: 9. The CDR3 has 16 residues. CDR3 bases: TGTGCCAGCAGCCGGCGAGCGGGGGGGCCATACAATGAGCAGTTCTTC. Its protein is CASSRRAGGPYNEQFF.

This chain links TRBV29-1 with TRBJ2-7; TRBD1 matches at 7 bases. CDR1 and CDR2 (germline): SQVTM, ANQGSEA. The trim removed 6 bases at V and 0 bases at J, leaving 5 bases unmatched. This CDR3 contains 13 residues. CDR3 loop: CSVLTGNSYEQYF. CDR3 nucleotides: TGCAGCGTACTGACAGGGAACTCCTACGAGCAGTACTTC.

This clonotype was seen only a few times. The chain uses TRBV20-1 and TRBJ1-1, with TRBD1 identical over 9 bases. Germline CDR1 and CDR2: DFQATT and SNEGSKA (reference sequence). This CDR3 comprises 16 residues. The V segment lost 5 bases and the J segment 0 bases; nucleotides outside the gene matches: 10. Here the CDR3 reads CSAPKRGTGMNTEAFF. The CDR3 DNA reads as TGCAGTGCTCCTAAACGAGGGACAGGGATGAACACTGAAGCTTTCTTT.

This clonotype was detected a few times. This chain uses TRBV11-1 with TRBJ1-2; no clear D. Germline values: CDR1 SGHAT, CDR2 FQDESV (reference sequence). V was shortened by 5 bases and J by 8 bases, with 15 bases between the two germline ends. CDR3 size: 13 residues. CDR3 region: CASSQGPVRGYTF. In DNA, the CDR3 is TGTGCCAGCAGCCAAGGACCGGTGAGGGGCTACACCTTC.

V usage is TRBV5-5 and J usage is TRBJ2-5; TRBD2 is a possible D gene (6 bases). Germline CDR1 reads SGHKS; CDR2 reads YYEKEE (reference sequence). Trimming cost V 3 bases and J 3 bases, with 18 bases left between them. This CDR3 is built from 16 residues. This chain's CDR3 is CASSWALATVEETQYF. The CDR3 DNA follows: TGTGCCAGCAGCTGGGCGCTAGCGACCGTAGAAGAGACCCAGTACTTC.

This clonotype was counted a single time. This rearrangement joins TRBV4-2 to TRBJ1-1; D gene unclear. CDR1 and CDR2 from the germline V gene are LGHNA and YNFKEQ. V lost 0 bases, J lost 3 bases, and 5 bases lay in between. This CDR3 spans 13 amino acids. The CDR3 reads CASSQDGDTEAFF. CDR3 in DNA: TGTGCCAGCAGCCAAGATGGGGACACTGAAGCTTTCTTT.

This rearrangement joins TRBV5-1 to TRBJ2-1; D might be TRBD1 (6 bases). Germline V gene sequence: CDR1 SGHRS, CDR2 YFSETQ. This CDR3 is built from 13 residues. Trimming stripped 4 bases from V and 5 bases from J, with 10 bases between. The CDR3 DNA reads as TGCGCCAGCAGCCTGGGGACAAACAATGAGCAGTTCTTC. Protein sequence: CASSLGTNNEQFF.

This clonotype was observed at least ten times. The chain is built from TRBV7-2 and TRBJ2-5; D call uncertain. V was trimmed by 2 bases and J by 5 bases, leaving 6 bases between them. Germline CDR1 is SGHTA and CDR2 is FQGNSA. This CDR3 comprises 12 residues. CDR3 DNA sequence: TGTGCCAGCAGCTTATACGACGAGACCCAGTACTTC. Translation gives CASSLYDETQYF.

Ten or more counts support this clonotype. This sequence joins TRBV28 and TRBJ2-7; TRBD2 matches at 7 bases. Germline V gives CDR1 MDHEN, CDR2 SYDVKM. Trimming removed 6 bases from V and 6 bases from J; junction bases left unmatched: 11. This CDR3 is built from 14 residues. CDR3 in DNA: TGTGCCAGCAGGGTCGGACTAGGGCGGGTCGAGCAGTACTTC. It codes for CASRVGLGRVEQYF.

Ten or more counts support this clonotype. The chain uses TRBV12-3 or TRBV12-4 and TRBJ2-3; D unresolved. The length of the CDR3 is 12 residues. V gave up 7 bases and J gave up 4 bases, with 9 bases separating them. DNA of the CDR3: TGTGCCAGCAACTTAGGTCCAGATACGCAGTATTTT. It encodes CASNLGPDTQYF.

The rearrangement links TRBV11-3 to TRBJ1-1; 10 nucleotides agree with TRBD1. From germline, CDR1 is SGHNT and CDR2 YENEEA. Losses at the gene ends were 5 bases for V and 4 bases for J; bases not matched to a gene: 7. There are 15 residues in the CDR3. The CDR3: CASSGGQGESTEAFF. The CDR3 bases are TGTGCCAGCAGCGGAGGACAGGGGGAGAGCACTGAAGCTTTCTTT. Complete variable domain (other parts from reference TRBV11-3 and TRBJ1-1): EAGVVQSPRYKIIEKKQPVAFWCNPISGHNTLYWYLQNLGQGPELLIRYENEEAVDDSQLPKDRFSAERLKGVDSTLKIQPAELGDSAVYLCASSGGQGESTEAFFGQGTRLTVV.

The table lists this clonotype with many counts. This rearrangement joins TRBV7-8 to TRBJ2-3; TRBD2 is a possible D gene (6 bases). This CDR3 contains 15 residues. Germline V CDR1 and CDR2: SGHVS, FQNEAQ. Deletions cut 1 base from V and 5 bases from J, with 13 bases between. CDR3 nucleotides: TGTGCCAGCAGCTTAGGGGGACTGCGTATAGATACGCAGTATTTT. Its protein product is CASSLGGLRIDTQYF. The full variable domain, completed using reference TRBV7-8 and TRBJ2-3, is GAGVSQSPRYKVAKRGQDVALRCDPISGHVSLFWYQQALGQGPEFLTYFQNEAQLDKSGLPSDRFFAERPEGSVSTLKIQRTQQEDSAVYLCASSLGGLRIDTQYFGPGTRLTVL.